The source of this TCR beta chain is a study of T cells after yellow fever vaccination. In germline, CDR1 is SQVTM, CDR2 ANQGSEA. V dropped 3 bases and J dropped 10; count of bases not matched to a gene: 9. The CDR3 extends over 13 amino acids. This clonotype was detected many times. MiXCR was run by TCRdb on the 5' RACE reads, yielding one entry per CDR3 protein. This table has roughly 120,000 distinct CDR3 sequences, around 6.7% appearing once. The sample consisted of CD4+ T cells sorted from PBMCs, taken around 45 days after the first yellow fever vaccination. The chain combines TRBV29-1 with TRBJ2-1, with 7 bases fitting TRBD1. This TCR came from a man younger than 35 who received the YFV17D yellow fever vaccine. CDR3 sequence: CSVELVLGGEQFF. The CDR3 DNA reads TGCAGCGTTGAGTTGGTCCTAGGGGGCGAGCAGTTCTTC.